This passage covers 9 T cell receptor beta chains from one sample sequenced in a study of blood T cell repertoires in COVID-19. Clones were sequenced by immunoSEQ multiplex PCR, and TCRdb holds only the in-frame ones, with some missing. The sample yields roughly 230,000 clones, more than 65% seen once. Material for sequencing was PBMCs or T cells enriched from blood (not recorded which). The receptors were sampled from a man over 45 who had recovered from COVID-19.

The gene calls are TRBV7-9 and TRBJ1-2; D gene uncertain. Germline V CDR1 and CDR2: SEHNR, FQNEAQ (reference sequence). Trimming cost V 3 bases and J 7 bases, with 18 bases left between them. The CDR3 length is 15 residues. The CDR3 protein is CASSLGVGTIGGYTF. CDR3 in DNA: TGTGCCAGCAGCTTGGGAGTGGGCACGATAGGTGGCTACACCTTC.

CDR3 region: CASRAPHGSTEAFF. CDR3 DNA: TGTGCCAGCAGAGCCCCCCATGGGAGCACTGAAGCTTTCTTT. The chain links TRBV6-5 to TRBJ1-1; D is unclear. The CDR3 has 14 amino acids. CDR1 MNHEY and CDR2 SVGAGI come from the germline V gene. Trimming took 6 bases from V and 4 from J, leaving 15 bases between them.

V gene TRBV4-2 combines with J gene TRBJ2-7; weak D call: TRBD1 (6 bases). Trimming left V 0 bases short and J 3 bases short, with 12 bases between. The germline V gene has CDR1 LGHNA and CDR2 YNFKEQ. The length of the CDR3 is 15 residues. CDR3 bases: TGTGCCAGCAGCCAAGATGTCCCGGACAGCTACGAGCAGTACTTC. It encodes CASSQDVPDSYEQYF.

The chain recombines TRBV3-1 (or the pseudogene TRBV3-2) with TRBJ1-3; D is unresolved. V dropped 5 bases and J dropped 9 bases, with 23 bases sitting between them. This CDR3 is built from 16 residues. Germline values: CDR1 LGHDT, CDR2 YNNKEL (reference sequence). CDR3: CASSYRHESSGGTIYF. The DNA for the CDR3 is TGTGCCAGCAGCTATCGCCATGAGAGCTCTGGTGGCACCATATATTTT.

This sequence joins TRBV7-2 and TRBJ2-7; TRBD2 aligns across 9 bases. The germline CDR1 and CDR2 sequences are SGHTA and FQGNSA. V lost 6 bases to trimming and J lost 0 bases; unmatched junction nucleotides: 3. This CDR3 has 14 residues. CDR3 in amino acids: CASRGAGGSYEQYF. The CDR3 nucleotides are TGTGCCAGCAGAGGAGCGGGAGGCTCCTACGAGCAGTACTTC.

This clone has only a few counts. CDR3 protein: CAISAGSGRGTGELFF. The CDR3 nucleotides are TGTGCCATCAGTGCGGGTAGCGGGAGGGGTACCGGGGAGCTGTTTTTT. The chain uses TRBV10-3 and TRBJ2-2, with 11 bases fitting TRBD2. This CDR3 contains 16 residues. Germline assignment: CDR1 ENHRY and CDR2 SYGVKD. The V gene end was trimmed by 4 bases and the J gene end by 5 bases; junction bases not matched to a gene: 6.

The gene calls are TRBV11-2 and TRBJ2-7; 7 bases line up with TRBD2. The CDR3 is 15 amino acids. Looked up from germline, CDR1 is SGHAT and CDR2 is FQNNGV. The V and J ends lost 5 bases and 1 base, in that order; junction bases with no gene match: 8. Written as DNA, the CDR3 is TGTGCCAGCAGCCCCCAGGTGGGGGGGTCCTACGAGCAGTACTTC. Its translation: CASSPQVGGSYEQYF.

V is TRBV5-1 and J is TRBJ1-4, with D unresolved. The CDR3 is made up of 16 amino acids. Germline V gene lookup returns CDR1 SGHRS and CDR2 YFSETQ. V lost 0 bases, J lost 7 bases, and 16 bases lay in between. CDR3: CASSLDSRVGSEKLFF. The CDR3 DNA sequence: TGCGCCAGCAGCTTGGATTCGCGGGTCGGGTCTGAAAAACTGTTTTTT.

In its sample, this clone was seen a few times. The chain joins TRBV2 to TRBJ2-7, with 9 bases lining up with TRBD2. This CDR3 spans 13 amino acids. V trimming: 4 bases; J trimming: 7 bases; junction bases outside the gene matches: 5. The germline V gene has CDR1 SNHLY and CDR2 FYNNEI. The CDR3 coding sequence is TGTGCCAGCAGTGGTCTAGCGGGATTAGAGCAGTACTTC. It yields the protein CASSGLAGLEQYF.